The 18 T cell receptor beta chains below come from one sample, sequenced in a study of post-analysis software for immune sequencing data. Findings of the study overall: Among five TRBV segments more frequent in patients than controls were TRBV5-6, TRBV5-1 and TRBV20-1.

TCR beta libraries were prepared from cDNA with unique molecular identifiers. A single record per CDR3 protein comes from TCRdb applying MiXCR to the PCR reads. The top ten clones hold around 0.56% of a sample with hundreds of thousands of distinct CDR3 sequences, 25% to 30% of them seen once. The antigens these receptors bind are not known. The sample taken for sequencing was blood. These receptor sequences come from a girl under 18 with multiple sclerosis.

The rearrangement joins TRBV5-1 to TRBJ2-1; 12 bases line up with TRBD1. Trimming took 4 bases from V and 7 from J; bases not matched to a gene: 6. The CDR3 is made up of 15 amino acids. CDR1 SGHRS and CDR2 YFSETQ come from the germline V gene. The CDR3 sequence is CASSPGTGGWNEQFF. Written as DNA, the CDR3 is TGCGCCAGCAGCCCCGGGACAGGGGGCTGGAATGAGCAGTTCTTC.

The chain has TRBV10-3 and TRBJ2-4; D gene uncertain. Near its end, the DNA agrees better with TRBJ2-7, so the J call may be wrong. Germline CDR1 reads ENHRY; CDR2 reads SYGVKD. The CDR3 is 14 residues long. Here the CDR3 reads CAISEESGPYEQYF. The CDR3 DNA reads TGTGCCATCAGTGAAGAATCCGGTCCCTACGAGCAGTACTTC.

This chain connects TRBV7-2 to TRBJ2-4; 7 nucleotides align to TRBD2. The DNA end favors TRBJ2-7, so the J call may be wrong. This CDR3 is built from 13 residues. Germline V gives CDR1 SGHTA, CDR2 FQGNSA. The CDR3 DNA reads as TGTGCCAGCAGGGGCAGCGGGATTAACGAGCAGTACTTC. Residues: CASRGSGINEQYF.

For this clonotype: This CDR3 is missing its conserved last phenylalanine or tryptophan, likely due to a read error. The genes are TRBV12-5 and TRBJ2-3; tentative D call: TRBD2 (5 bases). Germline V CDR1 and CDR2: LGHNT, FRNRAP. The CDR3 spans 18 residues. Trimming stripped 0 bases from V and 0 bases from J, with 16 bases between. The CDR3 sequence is CASGLVLDGKPSTDTQYL. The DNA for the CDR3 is TGTGCTAGTGGTTTGGTACTGGACGGGAAGCCTAGCACAGATACGCAGTATTTG.

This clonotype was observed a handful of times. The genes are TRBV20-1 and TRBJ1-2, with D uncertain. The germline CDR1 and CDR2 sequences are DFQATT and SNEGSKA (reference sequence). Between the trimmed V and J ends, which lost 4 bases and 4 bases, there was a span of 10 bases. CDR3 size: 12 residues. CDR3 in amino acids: CSAIKGRYGYTF. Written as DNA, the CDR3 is TGCAGTGCTATAAAGGGTCGCTATGGCTACACCTTC.

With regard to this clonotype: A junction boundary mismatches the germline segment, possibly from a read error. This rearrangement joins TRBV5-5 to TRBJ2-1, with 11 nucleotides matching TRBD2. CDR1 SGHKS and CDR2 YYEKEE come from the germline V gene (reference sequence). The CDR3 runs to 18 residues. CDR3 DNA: TGTGCCGGCAGCTTGGGAGTAGCGGGGGGGTATACCTACAATGAGCAGTTCTTC. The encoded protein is CAGSLGVAGGYTYNEQFF.

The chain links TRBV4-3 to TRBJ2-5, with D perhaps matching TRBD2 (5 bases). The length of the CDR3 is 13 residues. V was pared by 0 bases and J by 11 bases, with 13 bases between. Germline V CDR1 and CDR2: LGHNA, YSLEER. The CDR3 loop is CASSQDFCGGQYF. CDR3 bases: TGCGCCAGCAGCCAAGATTTCTGCGGCGGGCAGTACTTC.

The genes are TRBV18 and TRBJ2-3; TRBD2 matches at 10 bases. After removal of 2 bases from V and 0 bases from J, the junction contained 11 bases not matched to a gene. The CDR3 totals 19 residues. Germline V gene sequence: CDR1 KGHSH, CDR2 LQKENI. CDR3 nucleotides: TGTGCCAGCTCACCAACGTGGGGACTAGCGCCCGAAAGCACAGATACGCAGTATTTT. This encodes CASSPTWGLAPESTDTQYF.

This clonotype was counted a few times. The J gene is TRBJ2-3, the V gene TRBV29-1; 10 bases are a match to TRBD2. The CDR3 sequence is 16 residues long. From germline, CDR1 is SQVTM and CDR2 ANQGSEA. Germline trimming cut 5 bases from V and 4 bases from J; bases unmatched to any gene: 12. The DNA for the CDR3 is TGCAGCGTTCGCTTAGCGCTAGCGGGAGTCCCAGATACGCAGTATTTT. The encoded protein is CSVRLALAGVPDTQYF.

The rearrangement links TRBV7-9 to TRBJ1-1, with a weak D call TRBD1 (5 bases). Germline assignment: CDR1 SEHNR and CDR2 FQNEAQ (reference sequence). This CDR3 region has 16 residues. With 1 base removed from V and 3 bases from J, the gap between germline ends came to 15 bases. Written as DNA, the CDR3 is TGTGCCAGCAGCTTAGGGCGGACATCGGTGGACACTGAAGCTTTCTTT. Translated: CASSLGRTSVDTEAFF. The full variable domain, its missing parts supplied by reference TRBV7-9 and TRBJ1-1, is DTGVSQNPRHKITKRGQNVTFRCDPISEHNRLYWYRQTLGQGPEFLTYFQNEAQLEKSRLLSDRFSAERPKGSFSTLEIQRTEQGDSAMYLCASSLGRTSVDTEAFFGQGTRLTVV.

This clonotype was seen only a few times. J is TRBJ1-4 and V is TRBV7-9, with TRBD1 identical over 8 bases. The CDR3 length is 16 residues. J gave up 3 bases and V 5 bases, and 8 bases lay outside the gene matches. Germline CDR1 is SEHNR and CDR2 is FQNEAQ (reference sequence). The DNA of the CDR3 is TGTGCCAGCAGCCCGCCGCAGGGGGCGGCTAATGAAAAACTGTTTTTT. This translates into CASSPPQGAANEKLFF.

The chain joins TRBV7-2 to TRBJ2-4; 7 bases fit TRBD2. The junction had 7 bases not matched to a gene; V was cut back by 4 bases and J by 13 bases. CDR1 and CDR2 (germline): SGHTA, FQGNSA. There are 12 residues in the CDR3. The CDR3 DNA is TGTGCCAGCAGCTCTGGGTGGCGGGAGCAGTACTTC. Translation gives CASSSGWREQYF.

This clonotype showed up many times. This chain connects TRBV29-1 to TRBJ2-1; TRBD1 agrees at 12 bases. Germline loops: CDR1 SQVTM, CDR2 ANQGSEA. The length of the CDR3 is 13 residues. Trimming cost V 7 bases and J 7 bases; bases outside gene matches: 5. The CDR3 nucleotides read TGCAGCGCCCCGGGACAGGGGGCGAATGAGCAGTTCTTC. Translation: CSAPGQGANEQFF.

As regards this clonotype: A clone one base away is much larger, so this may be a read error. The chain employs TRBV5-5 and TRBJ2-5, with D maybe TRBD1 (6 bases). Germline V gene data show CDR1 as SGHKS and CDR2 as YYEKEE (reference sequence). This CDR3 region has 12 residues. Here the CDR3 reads CATSLARGTQYF. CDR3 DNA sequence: TGTGCCACCAGCCTCGCCAGGGGGACCCAGTACTTC. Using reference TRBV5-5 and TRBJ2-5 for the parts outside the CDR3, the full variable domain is DAGVTQSPTHLIKTRGQQVTLRCSPISGHKSVSWYQQVLGQGPQFIFQYYEKEERGRGNFPDRFSARQFPNYSSELNVNALLLGDSALYLCATSLARGTQYFGPGTRLLVL.

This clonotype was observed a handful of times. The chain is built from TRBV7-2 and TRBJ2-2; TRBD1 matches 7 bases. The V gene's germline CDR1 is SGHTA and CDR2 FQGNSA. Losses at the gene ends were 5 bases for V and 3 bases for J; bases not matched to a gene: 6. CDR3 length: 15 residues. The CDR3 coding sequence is TGTGCCAGCAGCCCTGACAGGGTGGACACCGGGGAGCTGTTTTTT. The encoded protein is CASSPDRVDTGELFF.

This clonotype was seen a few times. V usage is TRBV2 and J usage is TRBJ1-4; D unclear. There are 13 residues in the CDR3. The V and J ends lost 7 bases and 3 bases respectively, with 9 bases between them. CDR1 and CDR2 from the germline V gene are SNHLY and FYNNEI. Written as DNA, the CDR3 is TGTGCCAGCATAATCGACTCTAATGAAAAACTGTTTTTT. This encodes CASIIDSNEKLFF. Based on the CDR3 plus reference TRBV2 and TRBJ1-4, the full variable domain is EPEVTQTPSHQVTQMGQEVILRCVPISNHLYFYWYRQILGQKVEFLVSFYNNEISEKSEIFDDQFSVERPDGSNFTLKIRSTKLEDSAMYFCASIIDSNEKLFFGSGTQLSVL.

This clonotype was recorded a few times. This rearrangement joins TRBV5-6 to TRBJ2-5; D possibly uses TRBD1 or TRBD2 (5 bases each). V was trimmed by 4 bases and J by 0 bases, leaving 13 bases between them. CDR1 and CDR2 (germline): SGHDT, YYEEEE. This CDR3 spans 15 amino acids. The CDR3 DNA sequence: TGTGCCAGCAGCGCGATGGGACGGCACCAAGAGACCCAGTACTTC. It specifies CASSAMGRHQETQYF.

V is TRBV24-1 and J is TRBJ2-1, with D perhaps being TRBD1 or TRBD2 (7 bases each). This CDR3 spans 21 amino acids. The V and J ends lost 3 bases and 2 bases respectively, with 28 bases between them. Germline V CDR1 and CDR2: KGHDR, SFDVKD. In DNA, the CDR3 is TGTGCCACCAGTGATCGGGGAGGGACAGCTTCAAGTGGGGGGGCCTACAATGAGCAGTTCTTC. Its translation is CATSDRGGTASSGGAYNEQFF.